This T cell receptor beta chain emerged from a study of OX40 agonist ivuxolimab in advanced cancers. For the study at large: Those treated in dose escalation had hepatocellular carcinoma, melanoma, renal cell cancer or head and neck cancer.

The germline CDR1 and CDR2 sequences are SGHTA and FQGNSA. Unmatched junction bases numbered 13, after V lost 5 bases and J lost 1 base. The CDR3 runs to 17 residues. Overall study results and limits: Partial responders dosed at 0.1-3.0 mg/kg displayed clonal expansion ranking among the lowest. Expanded clones belonging to CD8+ T cells outnumbered, on average, those of CD4+. Normalized T-cell clonal expansion was also low in a subset of nonresponders.

Profiled with immunoSEQ multiplex PCR; TCRdb holds only in-frame clones, not every one. The table has some 70,000 clones, roughly 90% seen once. As concerns this clone: The antigen remains unidentified.

This specimen was CD4+ or CD8+ T cells sorted from blood, taken in a trial of the OX40 agonist ivuxolimab. The sequence was collected from an adult with an advanced solid tumor such as melanoma, head and neck, liver or kidney cancer. The rearrangement joins TRBV7-2 to TRBJ1-1; 7 bases line up with TRBD1. The CDR3 spells CASSQLTGRAGNTEAFF. The CDR3 DNA reads TGTGCCAGCAGCCAACTGACAGGGCGGGCAGGGAACACTGAAGCTTTCTTT.